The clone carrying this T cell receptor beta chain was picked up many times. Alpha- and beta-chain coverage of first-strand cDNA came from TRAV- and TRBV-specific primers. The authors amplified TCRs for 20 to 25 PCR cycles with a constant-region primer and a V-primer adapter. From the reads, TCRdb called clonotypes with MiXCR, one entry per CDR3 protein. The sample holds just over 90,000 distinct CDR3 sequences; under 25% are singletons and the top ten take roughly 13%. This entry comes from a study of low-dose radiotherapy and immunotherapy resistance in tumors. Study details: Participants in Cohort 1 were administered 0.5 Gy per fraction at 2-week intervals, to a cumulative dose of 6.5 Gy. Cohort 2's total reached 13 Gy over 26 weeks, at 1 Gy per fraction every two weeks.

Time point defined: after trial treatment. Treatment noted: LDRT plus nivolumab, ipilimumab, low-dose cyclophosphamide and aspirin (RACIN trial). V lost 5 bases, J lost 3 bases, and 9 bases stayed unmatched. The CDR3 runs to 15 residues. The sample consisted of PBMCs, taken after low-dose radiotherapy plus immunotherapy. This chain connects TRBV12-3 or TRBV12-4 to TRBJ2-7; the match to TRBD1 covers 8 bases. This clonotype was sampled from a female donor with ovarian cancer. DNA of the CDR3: TGTGCCAGCAGTCGTGGGACAGGTAGAATCTACGAGCAGTACTTC. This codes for CASSRGTGRIYEQYF.